Shown below are 29 T cell receptor beta chains from a single sample sequenced in a study of PD-L1 blockade in urothelial cancer. The protocol was immunoSEQ multiplex PCR, while the TCRdb copy is restricted to in-frame clones and leaves out a portion. The data show fewer than 35,000 clones, around 87% seen once. Source: PBMCs, taken around atezolizumab (anti-PD-L1) treatment. These receptors all stem from a man over 45 with urothelial cancer.

The chain couples TRBV19 to TRBJ1-5, with TRBD1 identical over 10 bases. CDR1 LNHDA and CDR2 SQIVND come from the germline V gene (reference sequence). This CDR3 is 17 amino acids long. With V trimmed by 6 bases and J by 1 base, 9 bases remained unmatched. DNA of the CDR3: TGTGCCAGTAGAAAGGGGGACAGGGGCATGAGCAATCAGCCCCAGCATTTT. Residues: CASRKGDRGMSNQPQHF.

The V call is TRBV7-9, the J call TRBJ2-3, with D possibly being TRBD2 (7 bases). There are 15 residues in the CDR3. The V end lost 5 bases, the J end lost 0 bases, and 12 bases lay between the germline ends. Germline values: CDR1 SEHNR, CDR2 FQNEAQ (reference sequence). In DNA, the CDR3 is TGTGCCAGCAGCAAGGGGGGGCCCAGCACAGATACGCAGTATTTT. It codes for CASSKGGPSTDTQYF. The complete variable domain, with remaining parts taken from reference TRBV7-9 and TRBJ2-3, reads DTGVSQNPRHKITKRGQNVTFRCDPISEHNRLYWYRQTLGQGPEFLTYFQNEAQLEKSRLLSDRFSAERPKGSFSTLEIQRTEQGDSAMYLCASSKGGPSTDTQYFGPGTRLTVL.

V usage is TRBV30 and J usage is TRBJ2-2, with D possibly being TRBD2 (6 bases). Germline values: CDR1 GTSNPN, CDR2 SVGIG (reference sequence). Trimming took 0 bases from V and 3 from J, leaving 17 bases between them. The CDR3 has 17 amino acids. The DNA for the CDR3 is TGTGCCTGGAGTGTATGGGTGGGGGGAAGGGACACCGGGGAGCTGTTTTTT. It codes for CAWSVWVGGRDTGELFF.

J is TRBJ2-7 and V is TRBV6-1, with D tentatively TRBD2 (5 bases). The CDR3 covers 11 residues. Germline assignment: CDR1 MNHNS and CDR2 SASEGT. V was cut by 10 bases and J by 7 bases, with 14 bases left in between. The CDR3 protein is CATQEAREQYF. The CDR3 bases are TGTGCCACTCAGGAGGCGAGAGAGCAGTACTTC.

This chain connects TRBV4-1 to TRBJ2-3; 8 bases align to TRBD2. CDR3 length: 17 residues. Germline V gene lookup returns CDR1 MGHRA and CDR2 YSYEKL. V dropped 4 bases and J dropped 0; count of bases not matched to a gene: 9. This CDR3 is CASSPEIAGTSTDTQYF. CDR3 nucleotide sequence: TGCGCCAGCAGCCCCGAGATAGCGGGAACTAGCACAGATACGCAGTATTTT.

This chain links TRBV5-1 with TRBJ2-2, with D possibly TRBD1 on 5 matching bases. CDR1 is SGHRS, CDR2 YFSETQ, per germline. This CDR3 is built from 14 residues. Deletions cut 5 bases from V and 5 bases from J, with 13 bases between. The CDR3 protein is CASSPDSSTGELFF. In DNA, the CDR3 is TGCGCCAGCAGTCCCGACAGTTCGACCGGGGAGCTGTTTTTT.

The chain recombines TRBV2 with TRBJ2-1, with a weak D call TRBD2 (6 bases). The V gene's germline CDR1 is SNHLY and CDR2 FYNNEI. The CDR3 is made up of 15 amino acids. The V and J ends lost 6 bases and 0 bases respectively, with 12 bases between them. In nucleotides, the CDR3 is TGTGCCAGCAGGGCCTACGGGGGCTCCTACAATGAGCAGTTCTTC. It specifies CASRAYGGSYNEQFF.

The chain recombines TRBV5-1 with TRBJ2-3; 12 bases line up with TRBD2. The J segment lost 1 base and the V segment lost 3 bases, leaving 3 bases of the junction unmatched. The germline V gene encodes CDR1 SGHRS and CDR2 YFSETQ. The CDR3 sequence is 16 residues long. This CDR3 reads CASSYRTSGGTDTQYF. The CDR3, as DNA: TGCGCCAGCAGCTACAGGACTAGCGGGGGCACAGATACGCAGTATTTT.

This sequence joins TRBV7-3 and TRBJ2-2; D is undetermined. The CDR3 is 13 residues long. Germline V gene sequence: CDR1 SGHTA, CDR2 FQGTGA. Trimming pared 3 bases from V and 2 bases from J, leaving 4 bases between. CDR3 in DNA: TGTGCCAGCAGCTTGTCTAACACCGGGGAGCTGTTTTTT. This codes for CASSLSNTGELFF.

This chain joins TRBV19 and TRBJ2-3; 13 bases line up with TRBD2. V gave up 6 bases and J gave up 3 bases; unmatched junction bases: 3. This CDR3 has 15 amino acids. Germline V gene data show CDR1 as LNHDA and CDR2 as SQIVND (reference sequence). The CDR3 reads CASSQGLAGTDTQYF. In DNA form, the CDR3 reads TGTGCCAGTAGCCAGGGACTAGCGGGAACAGATACGCAGTATTTT.

This clone turned up a few times. CDR3 nucleotides: TGTGCCTGGAGTGTACCGCGGGGGCGAGGGAATCAGCCCCAGCATTTT. It specifies CAWSVPRGRGNQPQHF. The gene calls are TRBV30 and TRBJ1-5; maybe TRBD1 (6 bases). Germline V gene data show CDR1 as GTSNPN and CDR2 as SVGIG (reference sequence). This CDR3 region has 16 residues. The germline V and J ends were trimmed by 0 bases and 4 bases, with 16 bases remaining between them.

To note about this clone: At the DNA level, this CDR3 is encoded by other sequences in the same sample as well. V is TRBV6-5 and J is TRBJ2-7; TRBD1 agrees at 10 bases. CDR3 length: 14 amino acids. The germline V gene has CDR1 MNHEY and CDR2 SVGAGI. V was clipped by 7 bases and J by 2 bases; unmatched bases: 5. The CDR3, as DNA: TGTGCCAGCACCCGCGGGACAGGGGCCTACGAGCAGTACTTC. It yields the protein CASTRGTGAYEQYF.

The rearrangement joins TRBV5-4 to TRBJ2-5; 9 bases line up with TRBD1. Losses at the gene ends were 4 bases for V and 1 base for J; bases not matched to a gene: 5. Germline CDR1 reads SGHNT; CDR2 reads YYREEE (reference sequence). The CDR3 covers 15 residues. CDR3 DNA sequence: TGTGCCAGCAGCCCCGGGACAGGGACCCAAGAGACCCAGTACTTC. It encodes CASSPGTGTQETQYF.

This clone showed up just a few times. The chain is built from TRBV5-4 and TRBJ2-7, with 11 bases lining up with TRBD1. Unmatched junction bases numbered 6, after V lost 6 bases and J lost 4 bases. The germline V gene has CDR1 SGHNT and CDR2 YYREEE (reference sequence). CDR3 length: 14 residues. The DNA of the CDR3 is TGTGCCAGCACCTGGGGGACAGGGGGTTACGAGCAGTACTTC. Protein sequence: CASTWGTGGYEQYF.

The chain couples TRBV10-1 to TRBJ2-7; TRBD1 matches 7 bases. The junction had 2 bases not matched to a gene; V was cut back by 4 bases and J by 2 bases. Per the germline V gene, CDR1 is WNHNN and CDR2 is SYGVQD (reference sequence). This CDR3 spans 13 amino acids. CDR3 DNA: TGCGCCAGCAGTGGACAGGGCACCTACGAGCAGTACTTC. Amino acid sequence: CASSGQGTYEQYF.

The chain joins TRBV5-1 to TRBJ2-1; TRBD2 matches 11 bases. Per germline, CDR1 SGHRS and CDR2 YFSETQ. This CDR3 has 15 residues. The junction had 3 bases not matched to a gene; V was cut back by 2 bases and J by 5 bases. The CDR3 bases are TGCGCCAGCAGCTTTCTAGCGGGGGGAAACAATGAGCAGTTCTTC. Translated, it gives CASSFLAGGNNEQFF.

This rearrangement joins TRBV28 to TRBJ1-5, with D uncertain. The germline gives CDR1 MDHEN, CDR2 SYDVKM. This CDR3 has 16 amino acids. The V gene lost 3 bases and the J gene lost 4 bases, with 16 bases spanning the gap. The CDR3 nucleotides read TGTGCCAGCAGTTTTAGGACCGTAGCGTTAAATCAGCCCCAGCATTTT. This encodes CASSFRTVALNQPQHF.

CDR3 protein: CASSTGWETQYF. The CDR3 DNA sequence: TGTGCCAGCTCAACGGGGTGGGAGACCCAGTACTTC. The J gene is TRBJ2-5, the V gene TRBV18, with a weak D call TRBD2 (5 bases). This CDR3 spans 12 amino acids. V lost 5 bases and J 5 bases, leaving 9 bases between the germline ends. CDR1 is KGHSH and CDR2 is LQKENI in the germline V gene.

The V and J genes are TRBV27 and TRBJ2-5, with TRBD2 identical over 10 bases. Trimming at V came to 0 bases and at J to 0 bases, leaving 19 bases not matched to a gene. Per the germline V gene, CDR1 is MNHEY and CDR2 is SMNVEV (reference sequence). The CDR3 sequence is 22 residues long. The CDR3 coding sequence is TGTGCCAGCAGTTTATCGCCCGCGGCGGGGTATCTAGCGGGAGCCAACCAAGAGACCCAGTACTTC. Translation gives CASSLSPAAGYLAGANQETQYF.

This chain joins TRBV6-6 and TRBJ2-3, with D maybe TRBD2 (6 bases). The CDR3 runs 16 residues. Between the trimmed V and J ends, which lost 0 bases and 2 bases, there was a span of 12 bases. Germline V gene lookup returns CDR1 MNHNY and CDR2 SVGAGI (reference sequence). This CDR3 reads CASSYSVRENTDTQYF. The CDR3 DNA reads TGTGCCAGCAGTTACTCGGTGCGGGAAAACACAGATACGCAGTATTTT.

This chain joins TRBV2 and TRBJ2-7; unclear D gene. CDR1 SNHLY and CDR2 FYNNEI come from the germline V gene. V lost 6 bases, J lost 7 bases, and 16 bases lay in between. The length of the CDR3 is 13 residues. The CDR3: CASSPSLTGEQYF. DNA of the CDR3: TGTGCCAGCAGCCCATCCTTGACCGGGGAGCAGTACTTC.

The table lists this clone with a count of one. The genes are TRBV29-1 and TRBJ1-1, with TRBD1 as a possible D gene (5 bases). Germline V lookup: CDR1 SQVTM, CDR2 ANQGSEA. The CDR3 consists of 11 residues. V lost 6 bases and J 7 bases, leaving 12 bases between the germline ends. In DNA, the CDR3 is TGCAGCGTACTTCGGGGGGATGAAGCTTTCTTT. This sequence encodes CSVLRGDEAFF. The full variable domain, rest sourced from reference TRBV29-1 and TRBJ1-1, is SAVISQKPSRDICQRGTSLTIQCQVDSQVTMMFWYRQQPGQSLTLIATANQGSEATYESGFVIDKFPISRPNLTFSTLTVSNMSPEDSSIYLCSVLRGDEAFFGQGTRLTVV.

The J gene is TRBJ1-6, the V gene TRBV6-5, with TRBD1 matching over 8 bases. This CDR3 has 15 residues. Looked up from germline, CDR1 is MNHEY and CDR2 is SVGAGI. J was trimmed by 7 bases and V by 6 bases; bases with no gene match: 8. The CDR3 nucleotides are TGTGCCAGCAGCCCCCGGACAGGGTTGAATTCACCCCTCCACTTT. Translation: CASSPRTGLNSPLHF.

This chain uses TRBV18 with TRBJ1-5; D might be TRBD1 (5 bases). Germline CDR1 reads KGHSH; CDR2 reads LQKENI. Trimming pared 3 bases from V and 4 bases from J, leaving 13 bases between. The length of the CDR3 is 15 residues. The CDR3 protein is CASSPAAGWNQPQHF. In DNA, the CDR3 is TGTGCCAGCTCACCCGCGGCAGGGTGGAATCAGCCCCAGCATTTT.

The chain carries TRBV21-1 and TRBJ1-5. TRBV21-1 is described as a pseudogene. This CDR3 contains 14 residues. This CDR3 is CASRLGGGSQPQHF. The CDR3 bases are TGTGCCAGCCGGCTGGGGGGAGGCAGTCAGCCCCAGCATTTT.

This chain connects TRBV5-1 to TRBJ2-5; D is perhaps TRBD1 (8 bases). The V gene lost 7 bases and the J gene lost 1 base, with 17 bases spanning the gap. The CDR3 spans 15 residues. The germline CDR1 and CDR2 sequences are SGHRS and YFSETQ. CDR3 sequence: CASRRGGTGQETQYF. The CDR3 coding sequence is TGCGCCAGCCGCCGGGGAGGGACAGGCCAAGAGACCCAGTACTTC.

This chain uses TRBV28 with TRBJ2-1; perhaps TRBD1 as D (5 bases). V lost 5 bases and J lost 4, with 15 bases in between. Germline V lookup: CDR1 MDHEN, CDR2 SYDVKM. The CDR3 consists of 15 residues. The CDR3 sequence: CASSPHSAGYNEQFF. The CDR3 nucleotides read TGTGCCAGCAGTCCCCACTCGGCAGGGTACAATGAGCAGTTCTTC.

The chain employs TRBV30 and TRBJ2-4; 8 bases are a match to TRBD1. Germline CDR1 and CDR2: GTSNPN and SVGIG (reference sequence). V shed 2 bases and J 3 bases; nucleotides not matched to a gene: 6. The CDR3 contains 15 residues. CDR3 sequence reads: CAWSPRTGSKNIQYF. CDR3 DNA: TGTGCCTGGAGTCCCAGGACAGGGAGCAAAAACATTCAGTACTTC.

The chain has TRBV5-8 and TRBJ2-1, with unresolved D. This CDR3 has 15 residues. The ends were cut back, 5 bases at V and 0 bases at J, with 12 bases in the middle. Per the germline V gene, CDR1 is SGHTS and CDR2 is YDEGEE. The CDR3 nucleotides read TGTGCCAGCAGTTTACCGGGTTTCTCCTACAATGAGCAGTTCTTC. It yields the protein CASSLPGFSYNEQFF.